This T cell receptor beta chain was recorded in a study of blood T cells in healthy people across ages. General observations from the study: Both higher diversity and more naive CD4+ cells marked long-lived donors when set against aged donors.

A second roughly 7 to 11 cycle PCR used barcoded and J-beta primers. TCRdb redid the calling of the 5' RACE reads with MiXCR, one entry per CDR3 protein. The sample yields around 1,500,000 distinct CDR3 sequences, 25% to 30% seen once. Remarks on this clonotype: Its specificity is not known.

In germline, CDR1 is SGHNT, CDR2 YYREEE (reference sequence). J gave up 6 bases and V 0 bases, and 4 bases lay outside the gene matches. The CDR3 is 15 residues long. Sequenced material: blood. This TCR came from a woman aged 30 to 39 in good health. V usage is TRBV5-4 and J usage is TRBJ2-1, with 9 bases lining up with TRBD2. DNA of the CDR3: TGTGCCAGCAGCTTGGCTAGCGGGGTCCCCAATGAGCAGTTCTTC. It yields the protein CASSLASGVPNEQFF.